Detailed here is one TCR beta chain. What it binds is unknown. cDNA libraries for TCR beta contained unique molecular identifiers. T cells, roughly 0.95 to 10 million of them, yielded hundreds of thousands of cDNA molecules. TCRdb re-analysed the PCR reads in MiXCR, keeping a single row per CDR3 protein. Of about 820,000 distinct CDR3 sequences in the sample, approximately 50% are singletons; the top ten hold roughly 4.4%. The record originates from a study of post-analysis software for immune sequencing data. General observations from the study: In multiple sclerosis, normalized Chao1 diversity was significantly below that of controls. Co-batched samples clustered tightly together by F measure.

The receptor comes from a girl aged 5-17 years with multiple sclerosis. The material sequenced was blood.

CDR3 DNA sequence: TGTGCCAGCAGCTCGGACAGGGTTATGGATGAGCAGTTCTTC. Its translation is CASSSDRVMDEQFF. The chain carries TRBV7-9 and TRBJ2-1, with 8 nucleotides matching TRBD1. The CDR3 runs to 14 residues. CDR1 is SEHNR, CDR2 FQNEAQ, per germline (reference sequence). V lost 4 bases and J lost 8; bases outside the gene matches: 7.